Below are 4 T cell receptor beta chains sequenced from a single sample in a study of memory CD4+ T cells and cytomegalovirus serostatus. The sort gate was single viable CD3+CD4+CD8-CD45RO+ cells for memory CD4+ T cells. This table comes from immunoSEQ multiplex PCR, and its TCRdb copy is limited to in-frame clones, with some not included. The sample lists 70,000 to 90,000 clones, under 80% occurring once. Sequencing was done on a sample of memory CD4+ T cells from blood. These TCRs come from an adult in good health and CMV-seropositive.

The chain combines TRBV11-3 with TRBJ2-1; 11 bases fit TRBD2. The V and J ends lost 1 base and 3 bases, in that order; junction bases with no gene match: 2. CDR1 is SGHNT, CDR2 YENEEA, per germline. The CDR3 covers 16 residues. The CDR3 nucleotides read TGTGCCAGCAGCTTAGGACTAGCGGGAATCTACAATGAGCAGTTCTTC. Translation gives CASSLGLAGIYNEQFF.

The CDR3 coding sequence is TGTGCCAGCAGTGACAGGGTATTCAACACTGAAGCTTTCTTT. Its translation: CASSDRVFNTEAFF. The rearrangement links TRBV2 to TRBJ1-1, with D perhaps TRBD1 (5 bases). The CDR3 loop spans 14 amino acids. V was shortened by 3 bases and J by 2 bases, with 10 bases between the two germline ends. Germline V CDR1 and CDR2: SNHLY, FYNNEI.

This sequence joins TRBV21-1 and TRBJ2-3; the D call in the table, TRBD2, was not verified against the DNA. TRBV21-1 is termed a pseudogene. The CDR3 contains 18 residues. The CDR3 sequence: CASSKASTSGTVQDTQYF. As DNA, the CDR3 is TGTGCCAGCAGCAAAGCCTCGACTAGCGGGACTGTTCAAGATACGCAGTATTTT.

DNA for the CDR3: TGTGCCAGCAGCTTTAGCCCAGGGACAGGGGGTTCTGGCTACACCTTC. Encoded protein: CASSFSPGTGGSGYTF. The genes are TRBV11-3 and TRBJ1-2, with TRBD1 identical over 11 bases. J gave up 7 bases and V 3 bases, and 10 bases lay outside the gene matches. The CDR3 extends over 16 amino acids. Germline V gene data show CDR1 as SGHNT and CDR2 as YENEEA.